The sequence of this TCR beta chain was determined in a study of Ad26.COV2.S vaccination and SARS-CoV-2 variants (TCRdb year 2021). With respect to the entire study: Vaccine-arm donors were drawn from COV1001, a multicentre, randomized, double-blind, placebo-controlled phase I-IIa trial of Ad26.COV2.S in healthy adults. Ad26.COV2.S was administered intramuscularly at 5 x 10^10 or 1 x 10^11 viral particles, either as a single shot or as two shots given 56 days apart. TCRbeta repertoire sequencing was used to assess the specificity and breadth of SARS-CoV-2-reactive T cell receptors after Ad26.COV2.S vaccination. A total of approximately 32 samples were included in the TCR-sequenced set, comprising roughly 20 Ad26.COV2.S vaccine recipients, 5 placebo recipients and 8 SARS-CoV-2 convalescent individuals. Trial participants were randomized into five groups of five: low-dose or high-dose Ad26.COV2.S given once or twice, or placebo on both occasions. Blinding of investigators to trial group allocation was maintained during experiments and outcome assessment. The research as a whole found: The study was not powered to compare responses between vaccine doses or regimens. Higher spike-specific TCR breadth was observed in Ad26.COV2.S recipients than in placebo recipients (P = 0.0014). Substantial breadth of spike-specific CD8+ and CD4+ T cell responses was reported after vaccination. It was noted by the authors that total T cell responses may have been underestimated by the TCR breadth and depth analyses. Vaccine and placebo recipients had comparable non-spike TCR breadth, which fits with the vaccine containing only spike.

Sample treatment or condition, as interpreted from the label and publication: about 20 received Ad26.COV2.S at low or high dose, single or two shots; about 5 received placebo; per-sample allocation not given. For vaccine and placebo recipients, repertoires were sequenced using samples collected on day 63 after the first injection. In Cohort 1b, 25 to 30 adults aged 18-55 years were enrolled at a single site in Boston, USA, between 29 July and 7 August 2020. Ad26.COV2.S consisted of a replication-incompetent adenovirus type 26 vector by which a prefusion-stabilized SARS-CoV-2 spike protein from the original Wuhan strain was expressed. The immunoSEQ Assay was used to sequence TCRbeta CDR3 regions. After extraction, genomic DNA underwent amplification by bias-controlled multiplex PCR, followed by high-throughput sequencing. Turning to the authors' computational methods: Collapsing and filtering of sequences were performed to quantify the absolute abundance of each unique TCRbeta CDR3 region. Usable DNA was measured by amplifying reference genes present in all nucleated cells, and TCRbeta template counts were normalized to that usable DNA to estimate T cell fraction. Repertoire TCRs were annotated as SARS-CoV-2-specific by exact matching of V gene, CDR3 amino acid sequence and J gene to a known reactive TCR set. MIRA supplied the reference SARS-CoV-2 TCR set, which was filtered for enrichment in COVID-19-positive ImmuneCODE repertoires so that public or cross-reactive TCRs were removed. Based on the MIRA antigens, annotated TCRs were further analysed at the level of specific ORF or position within ORF. Breadth was defined as annotated unique rearrangements over total unique productive rearrangements; depth was the summed frequency of those rearrangements. Group comparisons of TCR breadth used two-sided Wilcoxon rank-sum tests. The immuneACCESS repertoire file appears here via TCRdb, limited to in-frame rearrangements. These files lack a portion of the clones; in checked studies, under half of the deficit traces to unresolved V genes, and the cause of the others is not known. That table is the source of V, J and clone size, and D and trimming were worked out from the DNA. Counted in this sample were some 420,000 clones; around 89% of them appeared once. The top ten constitute about 3.6% of the sample.

On this clone: No antigen is known for it. Base quality data are lacking; no much larger clone is found one base away.

Measured from the cysteine to the phenylalanine, the CDR3 is 16 residues long. Only the CDR3 region is kept as DNA, spanning 48 bases read in frame from base 1. Here V drops 4 bases and J drops 5 bases, and the junction holds 8 bases not matched to any gene. The sequencing here drew on peripheral blood, taken in a trial of Ad26.COV2.S vaccine versus placebo. This sequence was found in a person aged 18 to 59 who received the Ad26.COV2.S COVID-19 vaccine or a placebo. The sequence is built from TRBV23-1 and TRBJ2-2, with 9 bases aligning to TRBD1. TRBV23-1 is an ORF, and what it does is uncertain. The CDR3 protein is CASSPPGQGGTGELFF. The DNA reads as follows: TGCGCCAGCAGTCCCCCGGGACAGGGTGGGACCGGGGAGCTGTTTTTT.